A selection of T cell receptor beta chains follows, all from one sample in a study of shared clonotypes between healthy human individuals. This table comes from immunoSEQ multiplex PCR, and its TCRdb copy is limited to in-frame clones, with some not included. The data contain 2 million to 2.5 million clones, just over 90% of them singletons. The source material was naive CD4+ T cells from PBMCs. These receptors all stem from a man aged 18 to 30 in good health. Some clones in this sample may be carry-over from other donors' samples. Both conserved end residues are part of each CDR3. Fields, in order: CDR3 protein, CDR3 DNA, V gene, D gene, J gene, clone size. The D gene is left open where the match is weak. Not every row has a clone size; where given, it reads once, few, many or a size class.

CASSLELGTGQTDTQYF	TGTGCCAGCAGTTTAGAACTAGGGACTGGGCAGACAGATACGCAGTATTTT	TRBV28	.	TRBJ2-3	.
CAWRTAGVLNNSPLHF	TGTGCCTGGAGGACTGCAGGGGTCTTGAATAATTCACCCCTCCACTTT	TRBV30	.	TRBJ1-6	.
CASSLGTEPSNQPQHF	TGCGCCAGCAGCCTCGGGACAGAACCCAGCAATCAGCCCCAGCATTTT	TRBV4-1	TRBD1	TRBJ1-5	.
CASSLRAEGYGYTF	TGTGCCAGCAGCTTACGGGCAGAGGGGTATGGCTACACCTTC	TRBV7-3	.	TRBJ1-2	.
CAWSAAGGRGYTF	TGTGCCTGGAGTGCCGCAGGGGGGCGCGGCTACACCTTC	TRBV30	TRBD1	TRBJ1-2	.
CASSLDGGSTDTQYF	TGCGCCAGCAGCTTGGATGGGGGTAGCACAGATACGCAGTATTTT	TRBV5-1	.	TRBJ2-3	.
CASGGTGPSTEAFF	TGTGCCAGCGGGGGGACAGGGCCATCCACTGAAGCTTTCTTT	TRBV28	TRBD1	TRBJ1-1	.
CASSFAENTEAFF	TGTGCCAGCAGCTTCGCAGAGAACACTGAAGCTTTCTTT	TRBV7-2	.	TRBJ1-1	.
CASSIVPYQPQHF	TGTGCCAGTAGTATAGTCCCCTATCAGCCCCAGCATTTT	TRBV19	.	TRBJ1-5	.
CASRRLAGIYNEQFF	TGTGCCAGCAGGCGGCTAGCGGGAATCTACAATGAGCAGTTCTTC	TRBV28	TRBD2	TRBJ2-1	.
CASSLDLWGASYNEQFF	TGCGCCAGCAGCTTGGATTTATGGGGGGCTTCCTACAATGAGCAGTTCTTC	TRBV5-1	.	TRBJ2-1	.
CATSPRLTTDTQYF	TGTGCCACCAGCCCACGACTGACGACAGATACGCAGTATTTT	TRBV15	.	TRBJ2-3	.
CASSKLAGELYEQYF	TGTGCCAGCAGCAAGCTAGCGGGAGAGCTCTACGAGCAGTACTTC	TRBV7-3	TRBD2	TRBJ2-7	.
CATSRDYGADTQYF	TGTGCCACCAGCAGAGATTACGGAGCAGATACGCAGTATTTT	TRBV15	.	TRBJ2-3	.
CASRRRAQETQYF	TGTGCCAGCAGGAGGAGGGCCCAAGAGACCCAGTACTTC	TRBV7-2	.	TRBJ2-5	.
CASDGQGDTEAFF	TGTGCCAGCGATGGACAGGGCGACACTGAAGCTTTCTTT	TRBV7-9	TRBD1	TRBJ1-1	once
CASSLARAETQYF	TGTGCCAGCAGCTTAGCCCGGGCGGAGACCCAGTACTTC	TRBV7-2	.	TRBJ2-5	.
CASSPPPVSLGVGNEQFF	TGTGCCAGCTCACCACCCCCGGTCTCTCTCGGTGTTGGCAATGAGCAGTTCTTC	TRBV18	.	TRBJ2-1	.
CASSVGLAGNYEQYF	TGTGCCAGCAGCGTGGGACTAGCGGGTAACTACGAGCAGTACTTC	TRBV9	TRBD2	TRBJ2-7	once
CASSLVTGGGSNQPQHF	TGTGCCAGCAGCTTAGTAACAGGGGGCGGGAGCAATCAGCCCCAGCATTTT	TRBV7-3	TRBD1	TRBJ1-5	once
CASSYRQSPPPGELFF	TGTGCCAGCAGTTACCGGCAGAGCCCACCCCCGGGGGAGCTGTTTTTT	TRBV6-5	.	TRBJ2-2	.
CASSYTGTGVYEQYF	TGTGCCAGCAGTTATACCGGGACAGGCGTCTACGAGCAGTACTTC	TRBV6-5	TRBD1	TRBJ2-7	.
CASSIGDNYNEQFF	TGTGCCAGTAGTATAGGGGACAACTACAATGAGCAGTTCTTC	TRBV19	.	TRBJ2-1	.
CASSIGGTDTEAFF	TGTGCCAGCAGTATCGGGGGTACGGACACTGAAGCTTTCTTT	TRBV28	.	TRBJ1-1	.
CASSALTSGGYNEQFF	TGCGCCAGCAGCGCCCTGACTAGCGGGGGGTACAATGAGCAGTTCTTC	TRBV5-1	TRBD2	TRBJ2-1	.
CASSIVGAPNQPQHF	TGTGCCAGTAGTATAGTGGGGGCGCCGAATCAGCCCCAGCATTTT	TRBV19	.	TRBJ1-5	.
CASTPQGTGELFF	TGTGCCAGTACCCCCCAGGGGACCGGGGAGCTGTTTTTT	TRBV19	.	TRBJ2-2	.
CASSLDRSSGANVLTF	TGCGCCAGCAGCTTGGACAGAAGCTCTGGGGCCAACGTCCTGACTTTC	TRBV5-1	.	TRBJ2-6	.
CASSLTSGAYNEQFF	TGTGCCAGCAGCTTGACTAGCGGGGCCTACAATGAGCAGTTCTTC	TRBV11-2	TRBD2	TRBJ2-1	.
CASGGTGRQETQYF	TGTGCCAGTGGGGGTACAGGGAGGCAAGAGACCCAGTACTTC	TRBV28	.	TRBJ2-5	.
CASSSGLAGGTYNEQFF	TGCGCCAGCAGCTCGGGACTAGCGGGAGGGACCTACAATGAGCAGTTCTTC	TRBV5-1	TRBD2	TRBJ2-1	.
CASSLWRARGNTQYF	TGTGCCAGCAGTTTATGGAGGGCGCGGGGGAATACGCAGTATTTT	TRBV28	TRBD2	TRBJ2-3	.
CASSLDTSGRARDTQYF	TGTGCCAGCAGCTTGGATACTAGCGGGAGGGCCAGGGATACGCAGTATTTT	TRBV5-4	TRBD2	TRBJ2-3	.
CASTAGTHYGYTF	TGTGCCAGCACCGCAGGGACCCACTATGGCTACACCTTC	TRBV28	.	TRBJ1-2	.
CASSLGISGDNEQFF	TGTGCCAGCAGCTTAGGGATTAGCGGGGACAATGAGCAGTTCTTC	TRBV7-6	TRBD2	TRBJ2-1	.
CASIKGAGSSYEQYF	TGCGCCAGCATAAAGGGGGCAGGAAGCTCCTACGAGCAGTACTTC	TRBV10-2	TRBD1	TRBJ2-7	.
CASSPQTQGAGNTIYF	TGTGCCAGCAGCCCCCAGACACAGGGGGCCGGAAACACCATATATTTT	TRBV7-2	TRBD1	TRBJ1-3	.
CASSLGLAGVYEQYF	TGTGCCAGCAGCCTCGGACTAGCGGGAGTCTACGAGCAGTACTTC	TRBV9	TRBD2	TRBJ2-7	.
CASSVGQGNTEAFF	TGTGCCAGCAGCGTGGGACAGGGGAACACTGAAGCTTTCTTT	TRBV11-3	TRBD1	TRBJ1-1	.
CASSSASGQKNIQYF	TGTGCCAGCAGCTCTGCATCGGGACAGAAAAACATTCAGTACTTC	TRBV5-4	TRBD1	TRBJ2-4	.
CASRDKGWGETQYF	TGTGCCAGCAGAGACAAGGGATGGGGGGAGACCCAGTACTTC	TRBV2	.	TRBJ2-5	.
CASSPGSGQGAGGYTF	TGTGCCAGCTCACCAGGGAGTGGGCAGGGGGCGGGTGGCTACACCTTC	TRBV18	TRBD1	TRBJ1-2	once
CASTHRGVGNYEQYF	TGTGCCAGCACCCACCGGGGGGTAGGGAACTACGAGCAGTACTTC	TRBV28	TRBD2	TRBJ2-7	.
CSVERGNRALQRAFF	TGCAGCGTTGAAAGGGGGAACAGGGCCCTTCAGAGGGCTTTCTTT	TRBV29-1	.	TRBJ1-1	.
CASSEAGRGDYGYTF	TGTGCCAGCAGTGAAGCAGGGCGGGGTGACTATGGCTACACCTTC	TRBV2	.	TRBJ1-2	.
CVGSDAKLFF	TGTGTCGGGTCAGACGCAAAACTGTTTTTT	TRBV21-1	.	TRBJ1-4	.
CASSFFHKTGYSNQPQHF	TGTGCCAGCAGTTTTTTCCATAAGACAGGTTATAGCAATCAGCCCCAGCATTTT	TRBV28	.	TRBJ1-5	.
CASSPSRDMNGYTF	TGTGCCAGCTCACCGTCCCGGGACATGAATGGCTACACCTTC	TRBV18	.	TRBJ1-2	.
CASTITSTGELFF	TGTGCCAGCACTATCACTTCCACCGGGGAGCTGTTTTTT	TRBV2	.	TRBJ2-2	once
CASSRGEEVTEAFF	TGTGCCAGCAGCCGAGGGGAGGAAGTCACTGAAGCTTTCTTT	TRBV4-2	.	TRBJ1-1	.
CASSLEAPGEKLFF	TGCGCCAGCAGCTTGGAAGCCCCGGGGGAAAAACTGTTTTTT	TRBV5-1	.	TRBJ1-4	.
CASSAAVSRSYNEQFF	TGCGCCAGCAGCGCGGCGGTCAGTAGGTCCTACAATGAGCAGTTCTTC	TRBV4-1	.	TRBJ2-1	.